The present T cell receptor beta chain was sequenced within a study of blood T cell repertoires in COVID-19. As for the study in general: Whether acute or convalescent, the COVID-19 samples came from the United States, Italy and Spain. PBMCs, B-cell-depleted T cells, or T cells provided the cDNA or gDNA that made up the material.

The germline V gene has CDR1 LNHDA and CDR2 SQIVND (reference sequence). Germline trimming cut 5 bases from V and 5 bases from J; bases unmatched to any gene: 8. The CDR3 contains 14 residues. Original data processing: By means of reference gene primer amplification, nucleated cell counts were estimated. Sequencing used immunoSEQ multiplex PCR; TCRdb keeps in-frame clones, though not all of them. That table is the source of V, J and clone size, and D and trimming were worked out from the DNA. The sample lists about 89,000 clones, 65% to 80% occurring once. V usage is TRBV19 and J usage is TRBJ2-7, with TRBD1 identical over 8 bases. The sequenced sample was peripheral blood. This receptor was taken from a human donor in a cohort sampled during active COVID-19. CDR3 sequence: CASSVTGTGNEQYF. The CDR3, as DNA: TGTGCCAGTAGTGTCACCGGGACAGGAAACGAGCAGTACTTC.